This T cell receptor beta chain was recorded in a study of blood T cell repertoires in COVID-19. This clone was seen a single time. CDR1 SGDLS and CDR2 YYNGEE come from the germline V gene. After removal of 4 bases from V and 7 bases from J, the junction contained 9 bases not matched to a gene. The CDR3 extends over 15 amino acids. Some clones are missing from TCRdb's copy, which holds only in-frame ones; the method was immunoSEQ multiplex PCR. The data hold about 330,000 clones, with approximately 92% observed a single time. Sequencing was done on a sample of PBMCs or T cells enriched from blood (not recorded which). This chain links TRBV9 with TRBJ1-4; 8 bases fit TRBD1. The sequence was collected from a woman under 40 who had recovered from COVID-19. The CDR3 loop reads CASSYSTGESEKLFF. The CDR3 DNA sequence: TGTGCCAGCAGCTATTCGACAGGGGAAAGTGAAAAACTGTTTTTT.